This TCR beta chain was sequenced for a study of blood T cell dynamics during melanoma immunotherapy. This clone was counted a single time. Its antigen remains unknown. General study findings and limits: Unlike progressors, later disease-control patients had W3 repertoires gaining clonality or diversity.

Noted time point: week 3, after first cycle of checkpoint inhibitor. Sampling occurred pretreatment (T0) and at week 3 (W3), after cycle one of checkpoint blockade. The germline V gene has CDR1 ENHRY and CDR2 SYGVKD. This CDR3 contains 16 residues. The V gene end was trimmed by 4 bases and the J gene end by 3 bases; junction bases not matched to a gene: 9. A fixed DNA input of 350 ng was used per bulk PBMC sample. The protocol was immunoSEQ multiplex PCR, while the TCRdb copy is restricted to in-frame clones and leaves out a portion. The table lists 10,000 to 13,000 clones, around 87% of them singletons.

The chain carries TRBV10-3 and TRBJ1-2; 9 bases align to TRBD1. The source of this sequence is a human donor with melanoma. The material sequenced was blood, taken from a patient treated with checkpoint blockade. The CDR3 spells CAISADRGGGDYGYTF. The CDR3, as DNA: TGTGCCATCAGTGCGGACAGGGGCGGGGGCGACTATGGCTACACCTTC.